This T cell receptor (beta chain) emerged from a study of metastatic and nonmetastatic thyroid tumors. Trimming pared 3 bases from V and 4 bases from J, leaving 9 bases between. Germline V gene lookup returns CDR1 SGHTA and CDR2 FQGNSA. The CDR3 totals 14 residues. Until they underwent thyroid surgery, no patient had received any treatment. TCRdb ran MiXCR on the PCR reads. The table records approximately 42,000 clones, 20% to 25% of them present only once. About this clone: With a much larger clone just one base away, this may be a read error.

V is TRBV7-2 and J is TRBJ2-2, with D hard to call. Sequenced material: tumor tissue. This sequence originates from a female donor with papillary thyroid cancer or a benign thyroid nodule (not recorded which). Some clones in this sample may be carry-over from other donors' samples. As DNA, the CDR3 is TGTGCCAGCAGCTTGCTTTCGAGCACCGGGGAGCTGTTTTTT. As protein: CASSLLSSTGELFF.